This record covers a single T cell receptor (beta chain). What it binds is unknown. The sample originates from a study of T cell repertoires in ileal Crohn's disease. The wider study: At surgery, 30% to 40% of patients smoked, with median disease duration approximately 8 years. Thiopurines (around ten) or anti-TNF agents (approximately 20) were given postoperatively to about half. General study points: Clonality above 26.8% at surgery always came with endoscopic recurrence.

The CDR3 loop spans 14 amino acids. V lost 0 bases and J lost 9; bases outside the gene matches: 1. Germline CDR1 reads SGHAT; CDR2 reads FQDESV (reference sequence). Clones were sequenced by immunoSEQ multiplex PCR, and TCRdb holds only the in-frame ones, with some missing. The sample includes 14,000 or so clones, nearly 80% seen only once; the top ten take almost 4.5%. Specimen: ileal tissue. The TCR originated in an adult with Crohn's disease. V and J are TRBV11-1 and TRBJ1-6; 8 bases agree with TRBD1. CDR3 DNA: TGTGCCAGCAGCTTAGCCAGGGGGCCTTCACCCCTCCACTTT. Protein sequence: CASSLARGPSPLHF.